This entry features one T cell receptor beta chain sequence. This clonotype showed up many times. Its antigen is not yet known. The sample holds no much larger clone one base away, and base qualities are not on file. Ficoll-Paque density gradient centrifugation was the method used to isolate PBMCs. Including cysteine and phenylalanine, the CDR3 has 12 amino acids. Only the CDR3 DNA stays, 36 bases, in frame from base 1. At the junction V is shortened by 4 bases and J by 5 bases, with 8 bases in between. In the germline V gene, CDR1 corresponds to SGHRS and CDR2 to YFSETQ. The listed sequencing device is Illumina NovaSeq 6000. Using 5'RACE with constant-segment primers, TCRalpha and TCRbeta cDNA libraries were constructed, with sample barcodes and unique molecular identifiers added in the process. Trizol reagent was used to extract RNA from every sample. Library amplification was performed in two PCR steps, and a second sample barcode and Illumina TruSeq adapters were introduced in the second step. Sequencing of libraries was performed on an Illumina NovaSeq with 2 x 150 bp paired-end reads. On the authors' methods: Demultiplexing of reads and collapsing into UMI-guided consensus sequences were performed with migec v1.2.7. Using mixcr v2.1.11, UMI consensuses were aligned to TRA and TRB V and J templates and then assembled into clonotypes. Clonotypes were classified as expanded or contracted when called significant by both edgeR and NoisET, with noise models trained on biological replicates. For edgeR calls, the cutoffs were a false discovery rate-adjusted p below 0.01 and a log2 fold-change threshold of 1. PCA with hierarchical clustering of max-normalized trajectories of the 1000 most abundant clonotypes was used as exploratory dynamics analysis. The CD4 or CD8 phenotype of responding clones was assigned using the separately sequenced CD4+ and CD8+ repertoires. The raw public reads went through TCRdb reprocessing: fastp at Q25, MiXCR clone calling, in-frame beta chains kept. Every distinct CDR3 protein forms one entry, paired with its most common genes and DNA. TCRdb's processing, not the study's, gives the V and J calls here. The sample data list fewer than 350,000 distinct CDR3 sequences, and roughly an eighth of these were observed just once. Roughly 21% of the sample is taken by the ten largest.

These data come from a study of T-cell memory formation after mild COVID-19 (dated by TCRdb to 2020 to 2022). Broadly, across the study: TCR sequence clusters from the two donors were largely donor specific. In two donors, T-cell clones that expanded and contracted after mild COVID-19 were followed by sequencing TCRalpha and TCRbeta repertoires longitudinally. The cohort was made up of two young adult volunteers, one female and one male, who were previously healthy.

Overall study outcomes, separate from this receptor: SARS-CoV-2 specificity of the second-wave clones peaking on day 37 was not confirmed. Balanced CD4/CD8 phenotypes were observed for clones contracting from day 15 to 85, whereas a bias towards CD4+ was observed for a second wave of clones expanding from day 15 to 37. Some responding clones were detected in pre-infection memory, suggesting pre-existing cross-reactive memory T cells joined the SARS-CoV-2 response. The study included only a couple of mild cases, and larger cohorts that include severe cases with pre-infection samples were judged to be necessary. Contracting CD4+ clones were located mainly in the CM and EM memory subsets, whereas CD8+ clones were found to be enriched in EMRA.

The rearrangement joined TRBV5-1 to TRBJ2-3, with a tentative D gene TRBD1 over 5 matching bases. Sequences were obtained from PBMCs or a T cell subset sorted from them (not recorded which). This sequence originates from a man between 18 and 29 years old who had mild COVID-19 (a few samples of this study predate the infection). The sample titles of this study are shuffled in the database, so cell type and time point are left out; the donor was told from shared clones. The CDR3 is CASSLQGDTQYF. The DNA sequence follows: TGCGCCAGCAGCCTGCAGGGAGATACGCAGTATTTT.